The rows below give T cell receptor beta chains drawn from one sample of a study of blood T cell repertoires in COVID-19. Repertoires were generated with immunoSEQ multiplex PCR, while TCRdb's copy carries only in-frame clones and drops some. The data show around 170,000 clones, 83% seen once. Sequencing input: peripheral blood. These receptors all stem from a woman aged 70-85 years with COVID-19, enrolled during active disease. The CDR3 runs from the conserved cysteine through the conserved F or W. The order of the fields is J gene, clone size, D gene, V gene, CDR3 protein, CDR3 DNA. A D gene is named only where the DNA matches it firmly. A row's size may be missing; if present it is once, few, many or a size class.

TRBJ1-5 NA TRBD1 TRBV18 CASSTTGDNQPQHF TGTGCCAGCTCAACGACAGGGGACAATCAGCCCCAGCATTTT
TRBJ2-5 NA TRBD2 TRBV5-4 CASSLPGLGDLKTQYF TGTGCCAGCAGCTTGCCGGGACTAGGAGATTTGAAGACCCAGTACTTC
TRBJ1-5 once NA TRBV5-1 CASSFTGLGPQHF TGCGCCAGCAGCTTTACAGGTCTCGGGCCCCAGCATTTT
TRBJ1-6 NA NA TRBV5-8 CASSLGQQNSPLHF TGTGCCAGCAGCTTGGGACAACAGAATTCACCCCTCCACTTT
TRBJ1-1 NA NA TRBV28 CASSPQANTEAFF TGTGCCAGCAGCCCACAGGCGAACACTGAAGCTTTCTTT
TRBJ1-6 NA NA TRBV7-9 CASSLASPQGSPLHF TGTGCCAGCAGCTTAGCCTCGCCACAGGGCTCACCCCTCCACTTT
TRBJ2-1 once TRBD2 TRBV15 CATSRVPGLAGAEQFF TGTGCCACCAGCAGGGTCCCGGGACTAGCGGGAGCTGAGCAGTTCTTC
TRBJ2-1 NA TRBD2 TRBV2 CASSVLAGDDEQFF TGTGCCAGCAGTGTACTAGCGGGAGATGATGAGCAGTTCTTC
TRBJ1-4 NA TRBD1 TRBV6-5 CASSYSGDSGKLFF TGTGCCAGCAGTTACTCCGGGGACAGTGGGAAACTGTTTTTT
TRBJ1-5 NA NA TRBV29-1 CSVGLSTDQPQHF TGCAGCGTTGGGCTTTCCACAGATCAGCCCCAGCATTTT
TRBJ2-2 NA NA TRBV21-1 CASSPGTGNTGELFF TGTGCCAGCAGCCCTGGGACAGGGAACACCGGGGAGCTGTTTTTT
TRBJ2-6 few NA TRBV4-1 CASSPSRTGNSGANVLTF TGCGCCAGCAGCCCCAGTCGAACAGGGAACTCTGGGGCCAACGTCCTGACTTTC
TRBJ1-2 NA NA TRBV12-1 CASTPGGPYGYTF TGTGCCAGCACCCCAGGGGGGCCCTATGGCTACACCTTC
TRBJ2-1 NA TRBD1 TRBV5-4 CASSSGQGGSYNEQFF TGTGCCAGCAGCTCCGGACAGGGCGGGTCTTACAATGAGCAGTTCTTC
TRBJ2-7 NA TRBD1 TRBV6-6 CASSWGTGGIYEQYF TGTGCCAGCAGTTGGGGGACAGGGGGCATTTACGAGCAGTACTTC